The source of this TCR beta chain is a study of cytomegalovirus exposure and HLA in healthy donors. Study results and limitations: It was assumed in the presence/absence analyses that sequencing depth was roughly uniform across donors.

As for this clone: Its antigen is still unknown.

In germline, CDR1 is SGHRS, CDR2 YFSETQ. This CDR3 has 13 residues. The J segment lost 7 bases and the V segment lost 7 bases, leaving 11 bases of the junction unmatched. PCR involved 60 Vbeta and 13 Jbeta primers. Method: immunoSEQ multiplex PCR; TCRdb's copy keeps in-frame clones and lacks some. This table holds more than 60,000 clones, 70% to 80% found once. The chain couples TRBV5-1 to TRBJ2-7; 7 positions agree with TRBD2. The sequencing input was PBMCs. The source of this sequence is a man aged 18 to 29 in good health and CMV-seronegative. Here the CDR3 reads CASGEGSSGEQYF. The CDR3 region has the DNA TGCGCCAGCGGGGAGGGTTCGAGCGGGGAGCAGTACTTC.